The T cell receptor beta chain described here comes from a study of T-cell reconstitution after alpha-beta-depleted transplantation in children. Whole-study results and caveats: Certain patients had high TCRbeta diversity at day 60, and it came from recipient T cells and thymic progenitors that survived.

Between the trimmed V and J ends, which lost 3 bases and 3 bases, there was a span of 11 bases. The CDR3 runs to 14 residues. Germline-derived CDR1 and CDR2 are SEHNR and FQNEAQ (reference sequence). Preparing the TCRbeta library involved the use of unique molecular identifiers. Using its own MiXCR run on the PCR reads, TCRdb lists one record per CDR3 protein. The sample has approximately 800,000 distinct CDR3 sequences, around 17% seen once. On this clonotype itself: The antigen is unknown.

Specimen: PBMCs, mostly from graft donor cells, collected 360 days after TCRalphabeta/CD19-depleted stem cell transplant. The source of this sequence is a male patient aged 10 to 17 who had a stem cell transplant for acute lymphoblastic leukemia, so the T cells may come from the graft donor. The V call is TRBV7-9, the J call TRBJ2-5, with D perhaps assigned TRBD1 or TRBD2 (5 bases each). CDR3 sequence: CASSFGTAEETQYF. DNA of the CDR3: TGTGCCAGCAGCTTCGGGACGGCTGAAGAGACCCAGTACTTC. The entire variable domain, with the rest obtained from reference TRBV7-9 and TRBJ2-5, is as follows: DTGVSQNPRHKITKRGQNVTFRCDPISEHNRLYWYRQTLGQGPEFLTYFQNEAQLEKSRLLSDRFSAERPKGSFSTLEIQRTEQGDSAMYLCASSFGTAEETQYFGPGTRLLVL.